A selection of T cell receptor beta chains follows, all from one sample in a study of control samples from healthy donors and cancer patients. Using immunoSEQ multiplex PCR, the repertoire was profiled, and TCRdb retains in-frame clones only, with some absent. Here the sample spans 150,000 to 170,000 clones, over 85% being singletons. Specimen: blood. All receptors come from a man aged 35 to 55 in good health. Both conserved end residues are part of each CDR3. The D gene is left open where the match is weak. Size values are once, few and many counts, or a class for expanded clones, and some rows have none.

j_gene | d_gene | abundance | v_gene | CDR3nt | CDR3aa
TRBJ1-1 | - | - | TRBV11-2 | TGTGCCAGCAGCTCCCCTTTTTTGGGCACTGAAGCTTTCTTT | CASSSPFLGTEAFF
TRBJ1-1 | - | - | TRBV5-1 | TGCGCCAGCAGCTTGGTATCCCCGAGGGGGAACACTGAAGCTTTCTTT | CASSLVSPRGNTEAFF
TRBJ2-3 | - | - | TRBV18 | TGTGCCAGCTCACCGGTAGCGGTTACTAGCACAGATACGCAGTATTTT | CASSPVAVTSTDTQYF
TRBJ1-1 | - | - | TRBV7-9 | TGTGCCAGCAGCCGGGGCCCTCCTGAAGCTTTCTTT | CASSRGPPEAFF
TRBJ1-6 | - | - | TRBV7-9 | TGTGCCAGCAGCTTAGAGCCAGCCATTAATTCACCCCTCCACTTT | CASSLEPAINSPLHF
TRBJ1-1 | - | - | TRBV29-1 | TGCAGCGTTCGGCCCGCGGCTGAAGCTTTCTTT | CSVRPAAEAFF
TRBJ1-2 | - | - | TRBV5-1 | TGCGCCAGCAGCCGCCTAGACAGAGGCTATGGCTACACCTTC | CASSRLDRGYGYTF
TRBJ1-1 | - | - | TRBV19 | TGTGCCAGTATTCGGGACTGGAACACTGAAGCTTTCTTT | CASIRDWNTEAFF
TRBJ2-6 | - | - | TRBV4-1 | TGCGCCAGCAGCCAAGATAGGGGTAGTGGGGCCAACGTCCTGACTTTC | CASSQDRGSGANVLTF
TRBJ2-2 | TRBD2 | - | TRBV18 | TGTGCCAGCTCACCCCTATTGACGGGAGGGGCCGGGGAGCTGTTTTTT | CASSPLLTGGAGELFF
TRBJ1-2 | - | - | TRBV9 | TGTGCCAGCAGCGCCCTAACCGGGACTTTAAGCACCTTC | CASSALTGTLSTF
TRBJ1-6 | - | - | TRBV9 | TGTGCCAGCAGCGTAGAGGGGGGGAATTCACCCCTCCACTTT | CASSVEGGNSPLHF
TRBJ1-2 | TRBD1 | - | TRBV27 | TGTGCCAGCAGTTATAGGGGGCGATCCCTCTATGGCTACACCTTC | CASSYRGRSLYGYTF
TRBJ1-6 | TRBD1 | once | TRBV5-5 | TGTGCCAGCAGGGAACAGGGGGAGTGGAATTCACCCCTCCACTTT | CASREQGEWNSPLHF
TRBJ1-5 | - | - | TRBV9 | TGTGCCAGCAGCGTGGACTCAGGAGGTGAGCCCCAGCATTTT | CASSVDSGGEPQHF
TRBJ2-1 | - | - | TRBV1 | TGCACCAGCAGCCAACGTACAGGGGATAGTTACAATGAGCAGTTCTTC | CTSSQRTGDSYNEQFF
TRBJ1-4 | - | few | TRBV13 | TGTGCCAGCAGCTTGGGTGAAAAACTGTTTTTT | CASSLGEKLFF
TRBJ1-2 | - | - | TRBV5-1 | TGCGCCAGCAGCTTAACGGGGCCATATGGCTACACCTTC | CASSLTGPYGYTF
TRBJ1-1 | TRBD1 | - | TRBV19 | TGTGCCAGTAGTAGAACGAGGGACAGCCCTATGGCCGAAGCTTTCTTT | CASSRTRDSPMAEAFF
TRBJ2-6 | - | - | TRBV7-2 | TGTGCCAGCAGCTTTGGGGCCAACGTCCTGACTTTC | CASSFGANVLTF
TRBJ2-3 | - | once | TRBV12-1 | TGTGCCATCCCAAAGCGGGGAAGCACAGATACGCAGTATTTT | CAIPKRGSTDTQYF
TRBJ1-2 | - | - | TRBV2 | TGTGCCAGCAATGGGCAGGGCGGGTATGGCTACACCTTC | CASNGQGGYGYTF
TRBJ1-2 | - | - | TRBV7-2 | TGTGCCAGCAGCCCAGGAGACTATGGCTACACCTTC | CASSPGDYGYTF
TRBJ2-1 | - | - | TRBV18 | TGTGCCAGCTCACCAAAGTACAATGAGCAGTTCTTC | CASSPKYNEQFF
TRBJ1-1 | - | - | TRBV18 | TGTGCCAGCTCACTCCAGGGTGAAGCTTTCTTT | CASSLQGEAFF
TRBJ1-4 | TRBD1 | - | TRBV4-3 | TGCGCCAGCAGGGACAGGGTTAATGAAAAACTGTTTTTT | CASRDRVNEKLFF
TRBJ2-1 | TRBD1 | - | TRBV5-1 | TGCGCCAGCAGGGTGGGCCGGGACAGCGTATACAATGAGCAGTTCTTC | CASRVGRDSVYNEQFF
TRBJ1-6 | - | - | TRBV10-2 | TGCGCCAGCAGTGGAGGCCTACTCCCAGGGAATTCACCCCTCCACTTT | CASSGGLLPGNSPLHF
TRBJ1-4 | TRBD1 | - | TRBV15 | TGTGCCACCAGCCTCGGGAACAGGGGATTGGCGAAACTGTTTTTT | CATSLGNRGLAKLFF
TRBJ1-2 | - | - | TRBV6-5 | TGTGCCAGCAGTTATACCCAGGGGTACTATGGCTACACCTTC | CASSYTQGYYGYTF
TRBJ2-7 | TRBD1 | - | TRBV19 | TGTGCCAGTAGTATAAGCACAGGGGTCTACGAGCAGTACTTC | CASSISTGVYEQYF
TRBJ2-7 | - | - | TRBV5-1 | TGCGCCAGCAGCTTGGGTACAACCTCCTACGAGCAGTACTTC | CASSLGTTSYEQYF
TRBJ2-5 | - | - | TRBV7-9 | TGTGCCAGCAGCTGGGAGACAGACCCAGAGACCCAGTACTTC | CASSWETDPETQYF
TRBJ2-1 | - | - | TRBV5-5 | TGTGCCAGCAGCTTGGATGGGGACACCTACAATGAGCAGTTCTTC | CASSLDGDTYNEQFF
TRBJ1-5 | - | - | TRBV28 | TGTGCCAGCAGTATATTTAGCAATCAGCCCCAGCATTTT | CASSIFSNQPQHF
TRBJ1-1 | - | - | TRBV28 | TGTGCCAGCAGTTCGGCGGTAGCGGGACCCACTGAAGCTTTCTTT | CASSSAVAGPTEAFF
TRBJ2-1 | - | - | TRBV6-4 | TGTGCCAGCAGTGAGGGGGGATCGGAGAGCTCCTACAATGAGCAGTTCTTC | CASSEGGSESSYNEQFF
TRBJ1-1 | - | - | TRBV30 | TGTGCCTTGGGGGGCGGGGGGGAAATGGCTTTCTTT | CALGGGGEMAFF
TRBJ1-6 | - | - | TRBV14 | TGTGCCACCCAGGCCGGGGGAGTGTCACCCCTCCACTTT | CATQAGGVSPLHF
TRBJ1-4 | TRBD1 | - | TRBV19 | TGTGCCAGTAGTCCCTACAGGGGGACTAATGAAAAACTGTTTTTT | CASSPYRGTNEKLFF
TRBJ1-4 | - | - | TRBV21-1 | TGTGCCAGCAGCAGACAGACCCGACTGGCAACTAATGAAAAACTGTTTTTT | CASSRQTRLATNEKLFF
TRBJ2-3 | - | - | TRBV19 | TGTGCCAGTAGTACGACTAGCACAGATACGCAGTATTTT | CASSTTSTDTQYF
TRBJ2-2 | TRBD2 | - | TRBV27 | TGTGCCAGCAGTTTATCGGTCGCGGGGGGCCGTACCGGGGAGCTGTTTTTT | CASSLSVAGGRTGELFF
TRBJ2-3 | - | - | TRBV6-1 | TGTGCCAGCAGTGGGGCGGACACCTCTAGCACAGATACGCAGTATTTT | CASSGADTSSTDTQYF
TRBJ2-7 | TRBD1 | - | TRBV5-6 | TGTGCCAGCAGTCTGACAGGGGGGACCTACGAGCAGTACTTC | CASSLTGGTYEQYF
TRBJ1-5 | TRBD1 | - | TRBV3-1/TRBV3-2 | TGTGCCAGCAGCCAGAGCCGGGACAGAGGTCAGCCCCAGCATTTT | CASSQSRDRGQPQHF
TRBJ1-2 | TRBD1 | - | TRBV27 | TGTGCCAGCAGCGAGACAGGGAGCAACTATGGCTACACCTTC | CASSETGSNYGYTF
TRBJ2-5 | - | - | TRBV11-2 | TGTGCCAGCAGCCTATTGGAGGGGAGACAAGAGACCCAGTACTTC | CASSLLEGRQETQYF
TRBJ1-6 | TRBD1 | - | TRBV5-1 | TGCGCCAGCAGCGCAACAGGGGGCCCCATAAATTCACCCCTCCACTTT | CASSATGGPINSPLHF
TRBJ2-7 | - | - | TRBV4-3 | TGCGCCAGCAGCCAAGGACGCCAGGACTACGAGCAGTACTTC | CASSQGRQDYEQYF